The clone carrying this T cell receptor (beta chain) has more than one count but fewer than ten. Antigen unknown. No donor was unhealthy or non-Caucasian. TCRdb called the 5' RACE reads again in MiXCR, with one record for every CDR3 protein. The repertoire holds hundreds of thousands of distinct CDR3 sequences, with roughly 6% as singletons. The data were obtained in a study of identical twins. Germline CDR1 and CDR2: SGHVS and FQNEAQ. V lost 5 bases and J 2 bases, leaving 17 bases between the germline ends. This CDR3 is 16 amino acids long. Study findings and constraints: Carriage of fewer insertions was seen in abundant cord blood beta clonotypes, whereas memory repertoires showed none.

Sequencing was performed on naive T cells sorted from blood. This sequence was found in a man aged 18-30 years in good health. The chain has TRBV7-8 and TRBJ2-3; perhaps TRBD1 as D (6 bases). CDR3 in DNA: TGTGCCAGCAGCCCCGGGACAAGGCCCTACACAGATACGCAGTATTTT. It translates to CASSPGTRPYTDTQYF. The full variable domain, with the rest looked up from reference TRBV7-8 and TRBJ2-3, is GAGVSQSPRYKVAKRGQDVALRCDPISGHVSLFWYQQALGQGPEFLTYFQNEAQLDKSGLPSDRFFAERPEGSVSTLKIQRTQQEDSAVYLCASSPGTRPYTDTQYFGPGTRLTVL.